The TCR beta chain described here comes from a study of T cell changes during pregnancy in multiple sclerosis. CDR1 is SEHNR and CDR2 is FQNEAQ in the germline V gene (reference sequence). This CDR3 is built from 16 residues. Trimming took off 0 bases at V and 2 bases at J, with 11 bases between the two ends. Measured with immunoSEQ multiplex PCR; TCRdb has only the in-frame clones, and not every one. The table lists tens of thousands of clones, under 95% of them singletons. This material consisted of CD4+ T cells from peripheral blood mononuclear cells, taken before pregnancy. The clonotype comes from a female donor with multiple sclerosis, enrolled in a pregnancy study. V is TRBV7-9 and J is TRBJ1-5, with no clear D. CDR3 region: CASSLAGESGNQPQHF. The CDR3 nucleotides are TGTGCCAGCAGCTTAGCCGGGGAATCTGGCAATCAGCCCCAGCATTTT.